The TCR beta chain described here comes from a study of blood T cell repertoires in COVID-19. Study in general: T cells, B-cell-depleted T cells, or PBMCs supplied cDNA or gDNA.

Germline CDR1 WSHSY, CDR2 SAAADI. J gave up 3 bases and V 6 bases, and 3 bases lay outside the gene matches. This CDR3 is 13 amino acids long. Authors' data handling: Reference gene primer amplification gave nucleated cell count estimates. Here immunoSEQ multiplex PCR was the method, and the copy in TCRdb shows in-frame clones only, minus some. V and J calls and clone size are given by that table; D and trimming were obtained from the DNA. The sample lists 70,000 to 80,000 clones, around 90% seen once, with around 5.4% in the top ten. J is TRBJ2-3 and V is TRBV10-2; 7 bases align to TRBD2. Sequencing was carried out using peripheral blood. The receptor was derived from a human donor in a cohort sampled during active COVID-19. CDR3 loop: CASRVGGTDTQYF. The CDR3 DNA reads TGCGCCAGCAGGGTGGGGGGGACAGATACGCAGTATTTT.